This T cell receptor (beta chain) is drawn from a study of identical twins. Regarding the study as a whole: The models systematically underestimated how much out-of-frame TCR alpha was shared in monozygotic twins.

This clonotype was detected only a few times. What it recognizes is unknown. The CDR3 consists of 16 residues. V was trimmed by 4 bases and J by 0 bases, leaving 17 bases between them. Germline CDR1 reads SGHRS; CDR2 reads YFSETQ. MiXCR, run by TCRdb on the 5' RACE reads, gives a single entry per CDR3 protein. The data contain roughly 690,000 distinct CDR3 sequences, 5.5% to 6.5% of them singletons. This chain joins TRBV5-1 and TRBJ2-7; D remains unclear. The sample taken for sequencing was naive T cells sorted from blood. The clonotype originates from a man aged 18 to 29 in good health. The CDR3 loop reads CASSPERGRLSYEQYF. CDR3 nucleotide sequence: TGCGCCAGCAGCCCCGAGCGTGGACGACTCTCCTACGAGCAGTACTTC.